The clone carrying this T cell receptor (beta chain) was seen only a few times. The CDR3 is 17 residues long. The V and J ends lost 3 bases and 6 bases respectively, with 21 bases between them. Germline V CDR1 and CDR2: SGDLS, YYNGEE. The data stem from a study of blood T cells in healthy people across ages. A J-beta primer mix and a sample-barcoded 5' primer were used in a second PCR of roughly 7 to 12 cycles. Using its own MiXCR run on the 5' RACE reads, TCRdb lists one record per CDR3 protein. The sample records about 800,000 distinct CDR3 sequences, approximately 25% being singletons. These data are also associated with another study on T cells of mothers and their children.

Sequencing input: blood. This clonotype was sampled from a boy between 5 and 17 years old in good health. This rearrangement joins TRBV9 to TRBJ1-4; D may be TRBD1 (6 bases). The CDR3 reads CASSENPGAGSYEKLFF. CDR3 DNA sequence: TGTGCCAGCAGCGAAAATCCGGGGGCAGGGTCTTATGAAAAACTGTTTTTT.